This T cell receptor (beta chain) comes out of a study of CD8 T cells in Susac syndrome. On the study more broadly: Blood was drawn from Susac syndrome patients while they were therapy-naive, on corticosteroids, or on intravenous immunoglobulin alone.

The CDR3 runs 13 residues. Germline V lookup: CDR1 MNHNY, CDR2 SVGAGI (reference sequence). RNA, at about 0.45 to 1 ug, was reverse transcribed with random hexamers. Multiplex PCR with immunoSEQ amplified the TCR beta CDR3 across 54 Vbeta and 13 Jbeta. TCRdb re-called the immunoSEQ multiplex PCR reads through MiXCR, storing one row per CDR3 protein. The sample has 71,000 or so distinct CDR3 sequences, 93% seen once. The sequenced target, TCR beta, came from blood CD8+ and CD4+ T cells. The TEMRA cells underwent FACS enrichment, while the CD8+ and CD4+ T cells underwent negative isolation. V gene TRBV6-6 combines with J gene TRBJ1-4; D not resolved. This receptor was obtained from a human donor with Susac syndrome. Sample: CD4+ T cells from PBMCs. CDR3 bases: TGTGTCAGGTCCCGGCGGACTAATGAAAAACTGTTTTTT. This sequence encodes CVRSRRTNEKLFF.